The next 16 T cell receptor beta chains were all read from a single sample in a study of PD-1 blockade in classical Hodgkin lymphoma. Assay used: immunoSEQ multiplex PCR; TCRdb lists only in-frame clones, some missing. Altogether about 41,000 clones are present, roughly 80% being singletons, with the ten largest covering more than 20%. Each patient experienced a relapse that followed autologous stem cell transplantation, and brentuximab vedotin exposure varied. The source material was peripheral blood mononuclear cells (PBMCs), sampled at baseline. The receptor set was obtained from a human donor with classical Hodgkin lymphoma.

The chain couples TRBV6-6 to TRBJ2-1, with 7 bases matching TRBD2. Germline-derived CDR1 and CDR2 are MNHNY and SVGAGI (reference sequence). This CDR3 has 16 residues. Unmatched junction bases numbered 11, after V lost 4 bases and J lost 5 bases. The DNA for the CDR3 is TGTGCCAGCAGTTCAAACCGGGACTACCTCGACAATGAGCAGTTCTTC. Amino acid sequence: CASSSNRDYLDNEQFF.

The chain combines TRBV7-8 with TRBJ2-7; 12 bases match TRBD2. Germline CDR1 is SGHVS and CDR2 is FQNEAQ. The CDR3 loop spans 16 amino acids. V lost 5 bases and J lost 5; bases outside the gene matches: 10. As DNA, the CDR3 is TGTGCCAGCAGCACCCGACTAGCGGGAGTTCTCCACGAGCAGTACTTC. This sequence encodes CASSTRLAGVLHEQYF.

The sample holds a few counts of this clone. The gene calls are TRBV5-1 and TRBJ2-5; D could derive from TRBD1 or TRBD2 (5 bases each). Trimming shortened V by 4 bases and J by 2 bases, and 18 bases separated the two germline ends. The germline CDR1 and CDR2 sequences are SGHRS and YFSETQ. The CDR3 runs 16 residues. CDR3 sequence: CASSTKPGPEQETQYF. DNA of the CDR3: TGCGCCAGCAGCACAAAACCGGGACCTGAGCAAGAGACCCAGTACTTC. Drawing the rest from reference TRBV5-1 and TRBJ2-5, the complete variable domain is KAGVTQTPRYLIKTRGQQVTLSCSPISGHRSVSWYQQTPGQGLQFLFEYFSETQRNKGNFPGRFSGRQFSNSRSEMNVSTLELGDSALYLCASSTKPGPEQETQYFGPGTRLLVL.

The genes are TRBV6-6 and TRBJ1-4, with unresolved D. V shed 7 bases and J shed 4 bases, with 16 bases lying between them. The CDR3 has 15 amino acids. Germline V gene lookup returns CDR1 MNHNY and CDR2 SVGAGI (reference sequence). The CDR3 DNA follows: TGTGCCAGCACTAAAGGGAGCCACGATAATGAAAAACTGTTTTTT. It codes for CASTKGSHDNEKLFF.

V is TRBV5-4 and J is TRBJ1-2, with 7 bases aligning to TRBD1. Germline V gives CDR1 SGHNT, CDR2 YYREEE (reference sequence). The CDR3 length is 12 residues. V gave up 5 bases and J gave up 8 bases; unmatched junction bases: 6. The chain's CDR3 is CASRSTGVGYTF. The DNA for the CDR3 is TGTGCCAGCAGATCTACAGGGGTAGGCTACACCTTC.

CDR3 DNA: TGTGCCAGCAGTTACGCGGGCGAGCAGTACTTC. It is translated as CASSYAGEQYF. The rearrangement links TRBV6-1 to TRBJ2-7; D possibly corresponds to TRBD2 (5 bases). Per germline, CDR1 MNHNS and CDR2 SASEGT. CDR3 size: 11 residues. V was pared by 5 bases and J by 6 bases, with 8 bases between.

This clone is medium-sized within its sample. The genes are TRBV6-4 and TRBJ1-2; D not resolved. V shed 6 bases and J shed 7 bases, with 9 bases lying between them. Germline lookup yields CDR1 MRHNA and CDR2 SNTAGT. The CDR3 extends over 11 amino acids. DNA of the CDR3: TGTGCCAGCAGGGGCCCCCTTGGCTACACCTTC. This translates into CASRGPLGYTF.

V is TRBV2 and J is TRBJ2-2; possibly TRBD1 or TRBD2 for D (6 bases each). The length of the CDR3 is 15 residues. Germline V gene sequence: CDR1 SNHLY, CDR2 FYNNEI. V was cut by 0 bases and J by 7 bases, with 12 bases left in between. CDR3 bases: TGTGCCAGCAGTGAAGCGCTTCGGGGGCACGGGGAGCTGTTTTTT. Translating it yields CASSEALRGHGELFF. The variable domain in full, with the rest retrieved from reference TRBV2 and TRBJ2-2, is EPEVTQTPSHQVTQMGQEVILRCVPISNHLYFYWYRQILGQKVEFLVSFYNNEISEKSEIFDDQFSVERPDGSNFTLKIRSTKLEDSAMYFCASSEALRGHGELFFGEGSRLTVL.

The chain recombines TRBV28 with TRBJ2-7, with D tentatively TRBD1 or TRBD2 (5 bases each). V lost 8 bases, J lost 9 bases, and 14 bases lay in between. Per the germline V gene, CDR1 is MDHEN and CDR2 is SYDVKM. The CDR3 spans 11 residues. The CDR3 nucleotides are TGTGCCAGCTCCCCCGGGACGAGGCAGTACTTC. It specifies CASSPGTRQYF. The variable domain in full, with the rest retrieved from reference TRBV28 and TRBJ2-7, is DVKVTQSSRYLVKRTGEKVFLECVQDMDHENMFWYRQDPGLGLRLIYFSYDVKMKEKGDIPEGYSVSREKKERFSLILESASTNQTSMYLCASSPGTRQYFGPGTRLTVT.

The rearrangement links TRBV7-9 to TRBJ2-2, with 15 bases that match TRBD2. This CDR3 spans 18 amino acids. Germline V gene data show CDR1 as SEHNR and CDR2 as FQNEAQ (reference sequence). J gave up 4 bases and V 6 bases, and 9 bases lay outside the gene matches. This chain's CDR3 is CASRSGLAGGPGTGELFF. The CDR3 DNA sequence: TGTGCCAGCAGATCCGGACTAGCGGGAGGGCCGGGCACCGGGGAGCTGTTTTTT.

The chain is built from TRBV2 and TRBJ1-2; the D gene is possibly TRBD1 (6 bases). Looked up from germline, CDR1 is SNHLY and CDR2 is FYNNEI. V was clipped by 9 bases and J by 8 bases, with 16 bases between them. The CDR3 runs to 12 residues. CDR3 sequence reads: CAREPGQGGYTF. The CDR3 DNA sequence: TGTGCCAGAGAACCAGGGCAGGGGGGCTACACCTTC.

A few counts support this clone. The rearrangement joins TRBV11-2 to TRBJ2-1, with D perhaps TRBD2 (6 bases). The CDR3 runs 17 residues. Between the trimmed V and J ends, which lost 1 base and 0 bases, there was a span of 13 bases. Germline V gene sequence: CDR1 SGHAT, CDR2 FQNNGV. CDR3 sequence reads: CASSLAVAASSYNEQFF. CDR3 in DNA: TGTGCCAGCAGCTTAGCCGTAGCGGCGAGCTCCTACAATGAGCAGTTCTTC.

The gene calls are TRBV27 and TRBJ2-5; D is unresolved. CDR1 and CDR2 from the germline V gene are MNHEY and SMNVEV (reference sequence). The CDR3 covers 15 residues. Trimming cost V 2 bases and J 5 bases, with 15 bases left between them. This CDR3 reads CASSLNQASWETQYF. In nucleotides, the CDR3 is TGTGCCAGCAGTTTAAACCAAGCCTCCTGGGAGACCCAGTACTTC.

The CDR3 region has the DNA TGTGCCAGCAGCTTGGTTCTGAACACTGAAGCTTTCTTT. Translation: CASSLVLNTEAFF. The chain has TRBV5-6 and TRBJ1-1; D not resolved. Germline V gene lookup returns CDR1 SGHDT and CDR2 YYEEEE. This CDR3 contains 13 residues. The ends were cut back, 0 bases at V and 0 bases at J, with 3 bases in the middle.

This clone was seen more than once but under ten times. V and J are TRBV25-1 and TRBJ2-5; the D gene could be TRBD1 or TRBD2 (5 bases each). Deletions cut 1 base from V and 4 bases from J, with 16 bases between. Germline CDR1 is MGHDK and CDR2 is SYGVNS. The CDR3 runs to 16 residues. The CDR3 nucleotides read TGTGCCAGCAGTGAATTTGAGGGGCATGGGCGAGAGACCCAGTACTTC. Its protein is CASSEFEGHGRETQYF.

V is TRBV25-1 and J is TRBJ2-1; no clear D gene. V was clipped by 2 bases and J by 5 bases, with 13 bases between them. CDR3 length equals 15 residues. Germline values: CDR1 MGHDK, CDR2 SYGVNS. The CDR3 nucleotides read TGTGCCAGCAGTGAAAGACTCCTTACTCACAATGAGCAGTTCTTC. This translates into CASSERLLTHNEQFF.